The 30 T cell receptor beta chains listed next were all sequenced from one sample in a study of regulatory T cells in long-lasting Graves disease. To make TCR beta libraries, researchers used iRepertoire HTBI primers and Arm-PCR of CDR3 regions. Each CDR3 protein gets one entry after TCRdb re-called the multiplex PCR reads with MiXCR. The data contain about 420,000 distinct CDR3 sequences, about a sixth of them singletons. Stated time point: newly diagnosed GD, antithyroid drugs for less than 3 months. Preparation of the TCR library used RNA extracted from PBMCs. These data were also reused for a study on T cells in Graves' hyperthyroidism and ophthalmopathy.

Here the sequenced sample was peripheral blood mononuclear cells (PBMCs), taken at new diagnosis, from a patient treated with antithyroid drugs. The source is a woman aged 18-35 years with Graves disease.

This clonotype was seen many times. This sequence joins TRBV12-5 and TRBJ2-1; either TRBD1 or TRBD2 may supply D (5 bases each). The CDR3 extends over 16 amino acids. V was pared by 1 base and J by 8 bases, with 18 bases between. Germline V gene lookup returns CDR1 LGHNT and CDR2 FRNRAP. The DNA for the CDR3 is TGTGCTAGTGGTTTGGGCCCGGGACCCCCTGTCGATGAGCAGTTCTTC. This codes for CASGLGPGPPVDEQFF.

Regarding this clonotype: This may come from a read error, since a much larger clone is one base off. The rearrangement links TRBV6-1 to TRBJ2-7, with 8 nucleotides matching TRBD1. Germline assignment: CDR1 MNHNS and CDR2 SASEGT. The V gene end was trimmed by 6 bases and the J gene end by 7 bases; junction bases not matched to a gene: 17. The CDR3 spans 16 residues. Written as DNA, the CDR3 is TGTGCCAGCAGCCGATCCCGACAGGGGTTTGTAATTGAGCAGTACTTC. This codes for CASSRSRQGFVIEQYF.

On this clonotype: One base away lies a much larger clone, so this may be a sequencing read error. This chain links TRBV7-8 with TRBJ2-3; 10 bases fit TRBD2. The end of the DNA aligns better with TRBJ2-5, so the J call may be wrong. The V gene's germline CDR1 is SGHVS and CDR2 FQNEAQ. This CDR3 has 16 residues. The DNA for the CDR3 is TGTGCCAGCAGCTCCTTAGCGGGAGGTGGGTCTGAGACCCAGTACTTC. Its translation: CASSSLAGGGSETQYF.

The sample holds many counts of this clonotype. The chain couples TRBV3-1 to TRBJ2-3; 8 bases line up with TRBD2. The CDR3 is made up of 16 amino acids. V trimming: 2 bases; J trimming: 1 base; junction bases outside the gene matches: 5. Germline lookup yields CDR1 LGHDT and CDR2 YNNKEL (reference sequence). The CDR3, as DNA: TGTGCCAGCAGCCAAACCCCGACTAGCGGCACAGATACGCAGTATTTT. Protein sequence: CASSQTPTSGTDTQYF.

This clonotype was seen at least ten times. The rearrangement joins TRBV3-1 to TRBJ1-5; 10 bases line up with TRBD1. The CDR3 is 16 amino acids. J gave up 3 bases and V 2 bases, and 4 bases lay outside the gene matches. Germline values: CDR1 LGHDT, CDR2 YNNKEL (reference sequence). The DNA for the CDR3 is TGTGCCAGCAGCCAATCGGACAGGGGGGTCAATCAGCCCCAGCATTTT. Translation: CASSQSDRGVNQPQHF.

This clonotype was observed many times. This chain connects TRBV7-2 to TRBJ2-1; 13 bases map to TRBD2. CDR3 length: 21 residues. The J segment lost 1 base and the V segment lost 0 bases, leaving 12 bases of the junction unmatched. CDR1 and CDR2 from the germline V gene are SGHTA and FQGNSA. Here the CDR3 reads CASSLAPGGRTSGSSYNEQFF. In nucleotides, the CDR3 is TGTGCCAGCAGCTTAGCACCCGGGGGAAGGACTAGCGGGAGTTCCTACAATGAGCAGTTCTTC.

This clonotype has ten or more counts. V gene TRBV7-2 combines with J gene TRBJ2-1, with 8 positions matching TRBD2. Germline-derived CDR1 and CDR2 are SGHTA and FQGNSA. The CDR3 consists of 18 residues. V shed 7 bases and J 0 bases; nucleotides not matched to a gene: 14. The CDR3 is CASTPGPWRGVSYNEQFF. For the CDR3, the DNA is TGTGCCAGCACCCCTGGGCCATGGCGGGGGGTCTCCTACAATGAGCAGTTCTTC.

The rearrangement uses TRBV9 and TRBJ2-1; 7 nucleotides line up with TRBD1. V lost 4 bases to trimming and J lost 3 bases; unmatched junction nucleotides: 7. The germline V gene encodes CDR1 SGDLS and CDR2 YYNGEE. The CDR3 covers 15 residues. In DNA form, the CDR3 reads TGTGCCAGCAGCTTCGACAGGGCCCTCTACAATGAGCAGTTCTTC. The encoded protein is CASSFDRALYNEQFF.

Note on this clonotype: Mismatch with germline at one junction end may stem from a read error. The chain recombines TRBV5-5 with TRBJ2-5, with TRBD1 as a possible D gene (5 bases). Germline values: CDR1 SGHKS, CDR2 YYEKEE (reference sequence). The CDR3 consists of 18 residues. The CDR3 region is CASSLAGDSFVAQETQYF. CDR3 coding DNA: TGCGCCAGCAGCTTGGCTGGAGACAGCTTTGTGGCCCAAGAGACCCAGTACTTC.

The CDR3 nucleotides read TGCGCCAGCAGCCAAGAACGCGGACTAGCGGGAAGAAGTGTCTACGAGCAGTACTTC. Encoded protein: CASSQERGLAGRSVYEQYF. The rearrangement joins TRBV4-1 to TRBJ2-7, with TRBD2 matching over 12 bases. The CDR3 totals 19 residues. In germline, CDR1 is MGHRA, CDR2 YSYEKL. V lost 0 bases and J lost 3; bases outside the gene matches: 12.

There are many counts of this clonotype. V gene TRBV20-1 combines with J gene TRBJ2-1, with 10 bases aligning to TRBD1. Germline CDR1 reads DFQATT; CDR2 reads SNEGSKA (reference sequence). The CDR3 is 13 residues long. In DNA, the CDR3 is TGCAGCTCGGGACAGGGGTCCTACAATGAGCAGTTCTTC. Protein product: CSSGQGSYNEQFF.

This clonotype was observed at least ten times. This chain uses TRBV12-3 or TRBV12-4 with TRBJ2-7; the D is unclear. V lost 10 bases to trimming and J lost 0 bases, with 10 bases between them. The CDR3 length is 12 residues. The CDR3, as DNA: TGTGCCATCTCAGCAGGCTCCTACGAGCAGTACTTC. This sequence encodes CAISAGSYEQYF.

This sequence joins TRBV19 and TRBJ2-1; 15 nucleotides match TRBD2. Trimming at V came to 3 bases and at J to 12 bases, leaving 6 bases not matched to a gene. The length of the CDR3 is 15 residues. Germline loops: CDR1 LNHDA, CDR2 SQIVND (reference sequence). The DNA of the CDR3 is TGTGCCAGTAGTATTACGGGACTAGCGGGAGGAGGGCAGTTCTTC. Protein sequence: CASSITGLAGGGQFF.

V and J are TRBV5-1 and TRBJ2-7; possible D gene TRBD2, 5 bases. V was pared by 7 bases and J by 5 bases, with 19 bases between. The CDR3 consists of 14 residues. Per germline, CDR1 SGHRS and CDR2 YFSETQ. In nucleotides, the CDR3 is TGCGCCAGCGGGAATCCCGGGATCCCCCACGAGCAGTACTTC. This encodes CASGNPGIPHEQYF.

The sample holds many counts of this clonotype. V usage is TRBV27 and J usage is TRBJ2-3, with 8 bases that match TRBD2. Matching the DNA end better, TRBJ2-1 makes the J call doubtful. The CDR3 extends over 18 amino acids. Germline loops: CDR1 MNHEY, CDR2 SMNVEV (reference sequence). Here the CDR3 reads CASSLRAAGRAYIYEQFF. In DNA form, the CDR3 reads TGTGCCAGCAGTTTACGGGCGGCCGGGAGGGCCTATATCTATGAGCAGTTCTTC.

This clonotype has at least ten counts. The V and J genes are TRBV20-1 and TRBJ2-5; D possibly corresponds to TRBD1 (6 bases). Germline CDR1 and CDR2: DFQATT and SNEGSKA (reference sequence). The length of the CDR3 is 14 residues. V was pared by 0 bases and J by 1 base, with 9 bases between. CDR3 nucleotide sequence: TGCAGTGCTAGAGATAAGGACAGCCAAGAGACCCAGTACTTC. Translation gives CSARDKDSQETQYF.

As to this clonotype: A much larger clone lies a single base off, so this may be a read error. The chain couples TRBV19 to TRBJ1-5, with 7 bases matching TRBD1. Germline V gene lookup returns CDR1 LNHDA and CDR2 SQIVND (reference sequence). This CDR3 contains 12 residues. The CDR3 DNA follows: TGTGCCACCGCGACAGGGTACCAGCCCCGGCATTTT. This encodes CATATGYQPRHF.

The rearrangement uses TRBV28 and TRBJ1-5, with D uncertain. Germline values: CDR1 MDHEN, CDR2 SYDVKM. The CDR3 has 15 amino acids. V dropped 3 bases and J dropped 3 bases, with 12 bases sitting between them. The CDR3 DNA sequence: TGTGCCAGCAGTTTCGGGATGAGCCTCAATCAGCCCCAGCATTTT. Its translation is CASSFGMSLNQPQHF.

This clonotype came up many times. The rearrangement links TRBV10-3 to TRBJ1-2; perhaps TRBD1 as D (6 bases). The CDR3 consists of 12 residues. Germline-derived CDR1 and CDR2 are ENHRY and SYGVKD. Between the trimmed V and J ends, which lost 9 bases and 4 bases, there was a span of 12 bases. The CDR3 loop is CAMRTESYGYTF. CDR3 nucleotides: TGTGCCATGCGGACAGAGTCCTATGGCTACACCTTC.

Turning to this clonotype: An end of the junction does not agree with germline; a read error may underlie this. CDR3: CASSLSETQLYNSPLRF. For the CDR3, the DNA is TGTGCCAGCAGTTTAAGCGAGACCCAGCTCTATAATTCACCCCTCCGCTTT. J is TRBJ1-6 and V is TRBV12-3 or TRBV12-4; no firm D call. The CDR3 has 17 residues.

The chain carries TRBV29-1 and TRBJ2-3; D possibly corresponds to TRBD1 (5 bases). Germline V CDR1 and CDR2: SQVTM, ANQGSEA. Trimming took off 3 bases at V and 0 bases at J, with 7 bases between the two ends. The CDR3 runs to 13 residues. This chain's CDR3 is CSVDRASTDTQYF. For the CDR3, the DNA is TGCAGCGTTGACAGGGCGAGCACAGATACGCAGTATTTT.

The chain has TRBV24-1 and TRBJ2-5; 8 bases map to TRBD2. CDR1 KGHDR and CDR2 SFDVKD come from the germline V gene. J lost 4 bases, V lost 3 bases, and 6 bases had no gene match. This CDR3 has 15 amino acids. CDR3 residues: CATSDGSGAGETQYF. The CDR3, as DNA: TGTGCCACCAGTGATGGTAGCGGGGCGGGAGAGACCCAGTACTTC.

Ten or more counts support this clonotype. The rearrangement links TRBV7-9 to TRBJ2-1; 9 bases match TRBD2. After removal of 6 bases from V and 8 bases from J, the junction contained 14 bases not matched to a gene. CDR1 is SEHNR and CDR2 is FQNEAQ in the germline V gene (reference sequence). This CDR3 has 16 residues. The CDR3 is CASRPRVREGGYEQFF. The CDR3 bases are TGTGCCAGCAGGCCCAGGGTGCGGGAGGGCGGCTATGAGCAGTTCTTC.

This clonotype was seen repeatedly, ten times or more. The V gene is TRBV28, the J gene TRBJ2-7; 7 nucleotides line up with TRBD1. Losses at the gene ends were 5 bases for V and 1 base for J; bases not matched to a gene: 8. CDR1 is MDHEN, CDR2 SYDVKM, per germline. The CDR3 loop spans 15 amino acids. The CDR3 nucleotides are TGTGCCAGCAGTGTACCCGGGACAGTTTCCTACGAGCAGTACTTC. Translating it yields CASSVPGTVSYEQYF.

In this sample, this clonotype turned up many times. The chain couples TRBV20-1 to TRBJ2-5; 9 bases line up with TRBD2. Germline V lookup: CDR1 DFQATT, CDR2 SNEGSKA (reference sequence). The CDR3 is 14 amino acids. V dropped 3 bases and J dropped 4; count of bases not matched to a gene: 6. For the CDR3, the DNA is TGCAGTGCTAGGACAAGCGGGGGGTTAGAGACCCAGTACTTC. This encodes CSARTSGGLETQYF.

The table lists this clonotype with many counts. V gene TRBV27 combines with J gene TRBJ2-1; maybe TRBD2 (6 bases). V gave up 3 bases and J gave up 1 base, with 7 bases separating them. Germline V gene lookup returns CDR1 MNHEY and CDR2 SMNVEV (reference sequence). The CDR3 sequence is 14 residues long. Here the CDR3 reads CASSLRGSYNEQFF. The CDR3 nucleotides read TGTGCCAGCAGTTTGCGGGGATCCTACAATGAGCAGTTCTTC.

CDR3 DNA sequence: TGTGCCATCAGTGACCCGGACAGGAAGGGGGAAAAACTGTTTTTT. It specifies CAISDPDRKGEKLFF. This chain joins TRBV10-3 and TRBJ1-4; 7 bases are shared with TRBD1. The junction had 9 bases not matched to a gene; V was cut back by 3 bases and J by 8 bases. Germline V lookup: CDR1 ENHRY, CDR2 SYGVKD. The length of the CDR3 is 15 residues.

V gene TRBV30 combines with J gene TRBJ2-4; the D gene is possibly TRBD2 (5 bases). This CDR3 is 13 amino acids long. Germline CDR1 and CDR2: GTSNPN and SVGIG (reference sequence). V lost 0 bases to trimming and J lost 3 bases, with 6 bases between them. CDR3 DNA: TGTGCCTGGAGTGTAGAGGGCAAAAACATTCAGTACTTC. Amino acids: CAWSVEGKNIQYF.

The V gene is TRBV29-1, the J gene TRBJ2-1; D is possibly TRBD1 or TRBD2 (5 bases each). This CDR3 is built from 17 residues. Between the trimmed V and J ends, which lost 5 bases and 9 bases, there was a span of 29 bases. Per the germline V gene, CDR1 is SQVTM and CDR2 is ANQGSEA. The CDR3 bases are TGCAGCGTTCTGGGTAGTGGAACCGGGGACCAGTGGTCTGAGCAGTTCTTC. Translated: CSVLGSGTGDQWSEQFF.

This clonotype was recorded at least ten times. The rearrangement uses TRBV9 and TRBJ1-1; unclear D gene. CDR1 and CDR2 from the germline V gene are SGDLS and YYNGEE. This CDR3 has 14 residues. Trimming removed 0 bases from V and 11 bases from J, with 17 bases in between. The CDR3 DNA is TGTGCCAGCAGCGTAGAGCCCGAGCGCACCTCCGCTTTCTTT. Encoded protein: CASSVEPERTSAFF. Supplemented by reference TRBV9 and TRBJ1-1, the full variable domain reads DSGVTQTPKHLITATGQRVTLRCSPRSGDLSVYWYQQSLDQGLQFLIQYYNGEERAKGNILERFSAQQFPDLHSELNLSSLELGDSALYFCASSVEPERTSAFFGQGTRLTVV.